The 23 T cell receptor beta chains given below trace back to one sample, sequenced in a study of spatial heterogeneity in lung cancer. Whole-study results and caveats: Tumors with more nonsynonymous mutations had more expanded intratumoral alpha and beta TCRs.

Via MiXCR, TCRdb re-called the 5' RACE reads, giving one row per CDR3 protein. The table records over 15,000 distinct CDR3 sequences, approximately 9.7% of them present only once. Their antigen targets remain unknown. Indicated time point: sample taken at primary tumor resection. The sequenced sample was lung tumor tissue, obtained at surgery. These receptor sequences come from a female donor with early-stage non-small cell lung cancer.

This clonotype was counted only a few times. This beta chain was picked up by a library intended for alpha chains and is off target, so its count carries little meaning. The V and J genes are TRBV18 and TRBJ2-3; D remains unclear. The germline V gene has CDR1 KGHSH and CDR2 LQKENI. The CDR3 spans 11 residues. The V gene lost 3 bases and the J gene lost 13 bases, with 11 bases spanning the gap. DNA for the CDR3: TGTGCCAGCTCACCTAGTGGATACGAGTATTTT. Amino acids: CASSPSGYEYF. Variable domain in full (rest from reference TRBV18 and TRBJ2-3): NAGVMQNPRHLVRRRGQEARLRCSPMKGHSHVYWYRQLPEEGLKFMVYLQKENIIDESGMPKERFSAEFPKEGPSILRIQQVVRGDSAAYFCASSPSGYEYFGPGTRLTVL.

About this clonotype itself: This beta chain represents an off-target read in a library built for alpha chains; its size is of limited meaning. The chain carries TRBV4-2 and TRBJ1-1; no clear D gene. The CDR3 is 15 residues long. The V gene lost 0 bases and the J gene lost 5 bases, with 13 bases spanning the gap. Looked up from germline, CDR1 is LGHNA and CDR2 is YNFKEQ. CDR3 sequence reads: CASSQEPGMGTEAFF. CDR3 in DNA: TGTGCCAGCAGCCAAGAACCGGGGATGGGAACTGAAGCTTTCTTT.

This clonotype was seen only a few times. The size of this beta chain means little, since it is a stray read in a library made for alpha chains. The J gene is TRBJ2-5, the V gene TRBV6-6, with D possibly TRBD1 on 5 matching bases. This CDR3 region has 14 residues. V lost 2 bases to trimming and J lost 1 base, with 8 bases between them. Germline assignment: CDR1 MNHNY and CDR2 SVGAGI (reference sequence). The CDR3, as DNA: TGTGCCAGCAGTTACGACAGCACCCAAGAGACCCAGTACTTC. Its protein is CASSYDSTQETQYF.

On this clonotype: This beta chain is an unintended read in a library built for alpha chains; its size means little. The CDR3 region has the DNA TGTGCCAGCAGCCAAGAAGGACAGGCCCCTACTATCAATCAGCCCCAGCATTTT. Amino acid sequence: CASSQEGQAPTINQPQHF. This chain links TRBV4-2 with TRBJ1-5; TRBD1 aligns across 7 bases. The CDR3 contains 18 residues. V gave up 0 bases and J gave up 3 bases; unmatched junction bases: 11. The germline CDR1 and CDR2 sequences are LGHNA and YNFKEQ.

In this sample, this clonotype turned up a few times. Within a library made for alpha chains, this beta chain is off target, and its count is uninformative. The CDR3 DNA sequence: TGCGCCAGCAGCTTGGAGGCAGGGCTGAACACCGGGGAGCTGTTTTTT. Translation: CASSLEAGLNTGELFF. V is TRBV5-1 and J is TRBJ2-2, with D perhaps TRBD1 (5 bases). The V and J ends lost 0 bases and 1 base respectively, with 10 bases between them. The germline CDR1 and CDR2 sequences are SGHRS and YFSETQ. The CDR3 is made up of 16 amino acids.

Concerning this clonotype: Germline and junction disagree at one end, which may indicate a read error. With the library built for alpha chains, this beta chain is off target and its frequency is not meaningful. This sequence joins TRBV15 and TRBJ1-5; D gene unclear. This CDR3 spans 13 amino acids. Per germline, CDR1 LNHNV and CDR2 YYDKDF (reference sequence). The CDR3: CATSIVDNRPQHF. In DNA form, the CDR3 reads TGTGCCACCAGCATAGTCGACAATCGGCCCCAGCATTTT.

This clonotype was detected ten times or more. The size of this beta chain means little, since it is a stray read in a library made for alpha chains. CDR3 coding DNA: TGTGCCAGCAGTTTAGGTCCAGATCAGCCCCAGCATTTT. Protein product: CASSLGPDQPQHF. The chain links TRBV12-3 or TRBV12-4 to TRBJ1-5; D not resolved. The CDR3 loop spans 13 amino acids. The V end was cut by 1 base, the J end by 5 bases, with 6 bases between.

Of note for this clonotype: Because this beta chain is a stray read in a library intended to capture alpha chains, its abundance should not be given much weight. CDR3 in DNA: TGTGCCAGCAGTGAAAGGGGGCCGAACTATGGCTACACCTTC. Translating it yields CASSERGPNYGYTF. The V call is TRBV6-1, the J call TRBJ1-2, with 7 positions matching TRBD1. V dropped 2 bases and J dropped 2; count of bases not matched to a gene: 2. Germline V gene data show CDR1 as MNHNS and CDR2 as SASEGT. There are 14 residues in the CDR3.

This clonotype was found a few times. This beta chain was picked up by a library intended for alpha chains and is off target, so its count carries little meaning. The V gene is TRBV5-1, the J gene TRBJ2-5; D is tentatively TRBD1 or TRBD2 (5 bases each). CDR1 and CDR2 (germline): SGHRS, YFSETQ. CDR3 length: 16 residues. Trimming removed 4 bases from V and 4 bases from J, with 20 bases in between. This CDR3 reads CASSRSTGGETETQYF. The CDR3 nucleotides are TGCGCCAGCAGCCGATCAACAGGAGGAGAGACAGAGACCCAGTACTTC.

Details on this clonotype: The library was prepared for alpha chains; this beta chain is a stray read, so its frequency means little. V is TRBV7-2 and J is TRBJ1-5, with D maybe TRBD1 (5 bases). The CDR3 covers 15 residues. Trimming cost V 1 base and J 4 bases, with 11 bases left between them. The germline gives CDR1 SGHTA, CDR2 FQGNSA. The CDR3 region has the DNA TGTGCCAGCAGCTTAGGGGGGACTTCAAATCAGCCCCAGCATTTT. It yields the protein CASSLGGTSNQPQHF.

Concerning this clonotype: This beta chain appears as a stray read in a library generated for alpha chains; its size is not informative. The CDR3 nucleotides are TGCGCCAGCAGCCAAGAGGGAAAGAGGATGATGGCCAGGGGAACGTATGAGCAGTTCTTC. Its translation is CASSQEGKRMMARGTYEQFF. The chain uses TRBV4-1 and TRBJ2-1, with D possibly being TRBD1 (6 bases). Trimming shortened V by 0 bases and J by 8 bases, and 29 bases separated the two germline ends. Germline CDR1 reads MGHRA; CDR2 reads YSYEKL. There are 20 residues in the CDR3.

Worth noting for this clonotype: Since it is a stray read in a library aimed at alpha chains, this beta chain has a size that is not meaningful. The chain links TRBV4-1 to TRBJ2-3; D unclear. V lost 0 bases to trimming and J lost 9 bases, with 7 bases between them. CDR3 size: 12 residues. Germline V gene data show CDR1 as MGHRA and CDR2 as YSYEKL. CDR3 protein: CASSQEPRTQYF. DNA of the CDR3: TGCGCCAGCAGCCAAGAGCCGCGCACGCAGTATTTT.

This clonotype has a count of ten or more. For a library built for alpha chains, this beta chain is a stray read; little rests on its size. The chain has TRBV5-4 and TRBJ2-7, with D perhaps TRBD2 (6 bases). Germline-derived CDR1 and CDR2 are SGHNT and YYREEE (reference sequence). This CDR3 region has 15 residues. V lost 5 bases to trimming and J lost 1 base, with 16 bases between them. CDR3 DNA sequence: TGTGCCAGCAGTCCTGATCCGGGGGAATCCTACGAGCAGTACTTC. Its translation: CASSPDPGESYEQYF.

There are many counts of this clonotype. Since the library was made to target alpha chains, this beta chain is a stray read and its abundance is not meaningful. CDR3 sequence (DNA): TGTGCCAGCAGCCAGGGGAAAGGTCAGCCCCAGCATTTT. It codes for CASSQGKGQPQHF. The J gene is TRBJ1-5, the V gene TRBV11-2; a possible D gene is TRBD1 (6 bases). Germline CDR1 is SGHAT and CDR2 is FQNNGV. This CDR3 has 13 residues. Trimming shortened V by 5 bases and J by 6 bases, and 11 bases separated the two germline ends.

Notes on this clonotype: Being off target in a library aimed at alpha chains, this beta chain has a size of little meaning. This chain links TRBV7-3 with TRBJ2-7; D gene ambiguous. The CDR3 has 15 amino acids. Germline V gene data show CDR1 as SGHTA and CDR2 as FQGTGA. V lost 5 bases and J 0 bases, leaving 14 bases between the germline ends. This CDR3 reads CASSPQPGSSYEQYF. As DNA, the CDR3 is TGTGCCAGCAGCCCACAACCTGGCAGCTCCTACGAGCAGTACTTC.

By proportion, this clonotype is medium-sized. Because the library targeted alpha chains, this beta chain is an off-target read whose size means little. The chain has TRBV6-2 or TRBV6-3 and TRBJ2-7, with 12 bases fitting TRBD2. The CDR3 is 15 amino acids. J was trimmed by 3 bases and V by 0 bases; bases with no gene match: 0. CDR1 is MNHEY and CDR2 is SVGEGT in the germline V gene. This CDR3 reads CASSYSTSGGYEQYF. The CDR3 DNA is TGTGCCAGCAGTTACTCGACTAGCGGGGGCTACGAGCAGTACTTC.

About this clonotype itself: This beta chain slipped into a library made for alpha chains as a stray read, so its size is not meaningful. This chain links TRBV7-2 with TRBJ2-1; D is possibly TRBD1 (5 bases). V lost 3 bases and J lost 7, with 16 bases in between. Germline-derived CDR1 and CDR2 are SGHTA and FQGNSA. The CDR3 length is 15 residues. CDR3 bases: TGTGCCAGCAGCTTCTTCAGGGTCCCAGGGAATGAGCAGTTCTTC. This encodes CASSFFRVPGNEQFF. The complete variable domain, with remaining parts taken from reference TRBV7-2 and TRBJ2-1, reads GAGVSQSPSNKVTEKGKDVELRCDPISGHTALYWYRQSLGQGLEFLIYFQGNSAPDKSGLPSDRFSAERTGGSVSTLTIQRTQQEDSAVYLCASSFFRVPGNEQFFGPGTRLTVL.

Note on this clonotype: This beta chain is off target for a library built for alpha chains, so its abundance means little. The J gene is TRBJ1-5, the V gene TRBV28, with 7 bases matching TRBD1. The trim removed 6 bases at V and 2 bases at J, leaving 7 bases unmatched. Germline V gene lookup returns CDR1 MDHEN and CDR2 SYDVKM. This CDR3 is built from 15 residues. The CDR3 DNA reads TGTGCCAGCAGCCTTGGACAGGAACGCAATCAGCCCCAGCATTTT. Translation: CASSLGQERNQPQHF.

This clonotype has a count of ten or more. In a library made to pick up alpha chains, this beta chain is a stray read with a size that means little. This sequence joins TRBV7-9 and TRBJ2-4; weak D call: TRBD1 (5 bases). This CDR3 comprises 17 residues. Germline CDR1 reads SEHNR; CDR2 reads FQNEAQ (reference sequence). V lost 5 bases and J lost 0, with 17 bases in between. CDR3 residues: CASSPKTVLIAKNIQYF. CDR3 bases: TGTGCCAGCAGCCCCAAGACAGTCCTTATAGCCAAAAACATTCAGTACTTC.

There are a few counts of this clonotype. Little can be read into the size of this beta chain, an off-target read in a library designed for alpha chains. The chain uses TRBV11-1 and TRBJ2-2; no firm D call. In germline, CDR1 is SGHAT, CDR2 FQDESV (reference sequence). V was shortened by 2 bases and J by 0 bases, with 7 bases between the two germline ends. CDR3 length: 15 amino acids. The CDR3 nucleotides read TGTGCCAGCAGCTTACTCCGGGCGAACACCGGGGAGCTGTTTTTT. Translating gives CASSLLRANTGELFF.

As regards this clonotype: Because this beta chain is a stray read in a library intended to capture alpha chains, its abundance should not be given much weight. Here the CDR3 reads CASSQGRTLTGELFF. CDR3 bases: TGTGCCAGCAGCCAAGGGCGGACCCTAACCGGGGAGCTGTTTTTT. The chain is built from TRBV3-1 and TRBJ2-2, with unresolved D. Per germline, CDR1 LGHDT and CDR2 YNNKEL (reference sequence). V dropped 1 base and J dropped 5 bases, with 11 bases sitting between them. The CDR3 extends over 15 amino acids.

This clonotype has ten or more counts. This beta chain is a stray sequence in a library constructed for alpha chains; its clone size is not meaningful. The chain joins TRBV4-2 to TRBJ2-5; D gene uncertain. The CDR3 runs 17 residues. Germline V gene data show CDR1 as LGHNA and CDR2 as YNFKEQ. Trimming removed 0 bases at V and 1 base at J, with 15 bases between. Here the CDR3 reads CASSQDQREVAQETQYF. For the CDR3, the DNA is TGTGCCAGCAGCCAAGATCAGCGCGAGGTAGCCCAAGAGACCCAGTACTTC.

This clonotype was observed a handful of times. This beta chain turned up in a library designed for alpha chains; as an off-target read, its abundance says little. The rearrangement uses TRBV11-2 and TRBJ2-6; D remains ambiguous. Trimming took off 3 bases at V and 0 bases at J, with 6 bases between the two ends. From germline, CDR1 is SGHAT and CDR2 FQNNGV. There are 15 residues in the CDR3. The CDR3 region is CASSLQRSGANVLTF. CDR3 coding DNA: TGTGCCAGCAGCTTGCAGCGCTCTGGGGCCAACGTCCTGACTTTC.